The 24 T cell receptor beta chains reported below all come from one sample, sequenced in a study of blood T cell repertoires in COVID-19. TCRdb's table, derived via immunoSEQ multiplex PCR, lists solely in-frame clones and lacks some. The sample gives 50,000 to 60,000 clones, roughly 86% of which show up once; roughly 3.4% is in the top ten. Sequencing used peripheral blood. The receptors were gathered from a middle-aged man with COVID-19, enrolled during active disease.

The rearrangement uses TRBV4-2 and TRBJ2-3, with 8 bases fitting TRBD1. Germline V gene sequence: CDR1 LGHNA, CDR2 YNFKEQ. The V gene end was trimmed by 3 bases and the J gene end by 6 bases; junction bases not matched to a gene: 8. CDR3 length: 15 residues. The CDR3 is CASSQGQESGDTQYF. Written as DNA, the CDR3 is TGTGCCAGCAGCCAGGGACAGGAAAGTGGTGATACGCAGTATTTT.

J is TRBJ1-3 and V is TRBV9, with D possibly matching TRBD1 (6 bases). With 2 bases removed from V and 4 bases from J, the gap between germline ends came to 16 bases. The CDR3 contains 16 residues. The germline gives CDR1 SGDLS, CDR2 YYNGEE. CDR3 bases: TGTGCCAGCAGCGTCACAGGGAGCGTGTCGGGAAACACCATATATTTT. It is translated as CASSVTGSVSGNTIYF.

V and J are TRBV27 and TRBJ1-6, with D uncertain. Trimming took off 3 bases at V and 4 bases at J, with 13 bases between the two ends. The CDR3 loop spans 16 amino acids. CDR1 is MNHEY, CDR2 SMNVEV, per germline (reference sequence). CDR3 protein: CASSFRAGLYNSPLHF. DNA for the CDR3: TGTGCCAGCAGTTTCCGGGCAGGACTGTATAATTCACCCCTCCACTTT.

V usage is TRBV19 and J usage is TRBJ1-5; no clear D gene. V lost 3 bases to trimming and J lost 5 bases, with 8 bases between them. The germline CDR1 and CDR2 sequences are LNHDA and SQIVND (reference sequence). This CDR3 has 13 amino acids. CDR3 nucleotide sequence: TGTGCCAGTAGTATGACATCAGATCAGCCCCAGCATTTT. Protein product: CASSMTSDQPQHF.

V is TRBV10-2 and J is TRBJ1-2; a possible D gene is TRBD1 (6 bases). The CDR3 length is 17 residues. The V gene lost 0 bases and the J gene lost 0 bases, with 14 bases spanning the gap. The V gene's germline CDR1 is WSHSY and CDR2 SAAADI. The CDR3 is CASSESTGGLANYGYTF. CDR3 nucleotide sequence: TGCGCCAGCAGTGAGTCGACCGGGGGGCTGGCTAACTATGGCTACACCTTC.

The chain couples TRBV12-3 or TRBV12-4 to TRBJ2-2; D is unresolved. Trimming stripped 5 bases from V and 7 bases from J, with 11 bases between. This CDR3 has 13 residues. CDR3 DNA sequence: TGTGCCAGCAGTATCGATTCGGTCGGGGAGCTGTTTTTT. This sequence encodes CASSIDSVGELFF.

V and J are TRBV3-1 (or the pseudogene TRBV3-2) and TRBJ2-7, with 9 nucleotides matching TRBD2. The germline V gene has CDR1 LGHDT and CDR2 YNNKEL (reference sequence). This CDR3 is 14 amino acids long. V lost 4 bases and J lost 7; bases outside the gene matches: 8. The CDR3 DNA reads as TGTGCCAGCAGCCCCGGACTAGCGCCGGGAGAGCAGTACTTC. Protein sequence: CASSPGLAPGEQYF.

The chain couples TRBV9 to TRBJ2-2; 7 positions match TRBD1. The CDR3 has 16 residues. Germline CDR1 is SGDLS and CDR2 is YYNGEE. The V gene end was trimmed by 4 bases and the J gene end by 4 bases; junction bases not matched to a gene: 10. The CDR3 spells CASSTQQGLVTGELFF. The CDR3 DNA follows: TGTGCCAGCAGCACCCAACAGGGGCTGGTCACCGGGGAGCTGTTTTTT. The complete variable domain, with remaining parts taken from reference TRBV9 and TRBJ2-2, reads DSGVTQTPKHLITATGQRVTLRCSPRSGDLSVYWYQQSLDQGLQFLIQYYNGEERAKGNILERFSAQQFPDLHSELNLSSLELGDSALYFCASSTQQGLVTGELFFGEGSRLTVL.

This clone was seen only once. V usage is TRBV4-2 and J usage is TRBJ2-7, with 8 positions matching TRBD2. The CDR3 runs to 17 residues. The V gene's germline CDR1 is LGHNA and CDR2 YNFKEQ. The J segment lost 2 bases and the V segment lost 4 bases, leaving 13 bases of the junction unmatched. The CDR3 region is CASSRATSGSSPYEQYF. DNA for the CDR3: TGTGCCAGCAGCCGCGCTACCAGCGGGAGTTCACCCTACGAGCAGTACTTC.

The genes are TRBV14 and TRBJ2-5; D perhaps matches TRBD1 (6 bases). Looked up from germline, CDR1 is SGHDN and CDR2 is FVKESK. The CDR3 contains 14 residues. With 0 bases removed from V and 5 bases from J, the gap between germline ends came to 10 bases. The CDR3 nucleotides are TGTGCCAGCAGCCAAGACCAGGGGTGGGAGACCCAGTACTTC. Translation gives CASSQDQGWETQYF.

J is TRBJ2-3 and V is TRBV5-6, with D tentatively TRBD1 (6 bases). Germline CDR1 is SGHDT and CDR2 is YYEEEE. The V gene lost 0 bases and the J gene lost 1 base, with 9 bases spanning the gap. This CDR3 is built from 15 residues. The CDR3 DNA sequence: TGTGCCAGCAGCTTGGGACAGGACCGCACAGATACGCAGTATTTT. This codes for CASSLGQDRTDTQYF.

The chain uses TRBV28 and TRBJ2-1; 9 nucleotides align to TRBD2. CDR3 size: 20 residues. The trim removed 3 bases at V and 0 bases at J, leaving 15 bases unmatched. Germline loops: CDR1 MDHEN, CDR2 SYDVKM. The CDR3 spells CASSLVLSYAGGLSYNEQFF. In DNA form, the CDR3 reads TGTGCCAGCAGTTTGGTCTTAAGTTATGCGGGGGGGCTCTCCTACAATGAGCAGTTCTTC.

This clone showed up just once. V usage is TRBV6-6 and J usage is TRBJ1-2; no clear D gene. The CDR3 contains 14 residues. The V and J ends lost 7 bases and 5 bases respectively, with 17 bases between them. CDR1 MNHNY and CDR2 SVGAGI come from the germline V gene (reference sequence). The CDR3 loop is CASNTGGRSYGYTF. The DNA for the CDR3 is TGTGCCAGCAACACCGGCGGCCGTTCTTATGGCTACACCTTC.

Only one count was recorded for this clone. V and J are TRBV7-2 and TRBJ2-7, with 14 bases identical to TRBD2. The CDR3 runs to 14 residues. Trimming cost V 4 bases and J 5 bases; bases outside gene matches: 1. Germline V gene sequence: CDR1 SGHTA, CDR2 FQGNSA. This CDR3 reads CASSSGLAGDEQYF. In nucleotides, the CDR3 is TGTGCCAGCAGCTCGGGACTAGCGGGAGACGAGCAGTACTTC.

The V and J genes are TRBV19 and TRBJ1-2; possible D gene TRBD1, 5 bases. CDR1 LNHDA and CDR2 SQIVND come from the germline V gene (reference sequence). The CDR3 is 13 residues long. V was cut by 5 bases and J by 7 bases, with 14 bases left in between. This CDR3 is CASSPEGRFGYTF. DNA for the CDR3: TGTGCCAGTAGTCCTGAGGGGAGGTTTGGCTACACCTTC. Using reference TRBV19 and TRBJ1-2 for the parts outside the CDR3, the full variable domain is DGGITQSPKYLFRKEGQNVTLSCEQNLNHDAMYWYRQDPGQGLRLIYYSQIVNDFQKGDIAEGYSVSREKKESFPLTVTSAQKNPTAFYLCASSPEGRFGYTFGSGTRLTVV.

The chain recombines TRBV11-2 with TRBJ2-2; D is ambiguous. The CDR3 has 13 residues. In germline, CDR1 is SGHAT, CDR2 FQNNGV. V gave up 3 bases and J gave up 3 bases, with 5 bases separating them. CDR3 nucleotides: TGTGCCAGCAGCTTCGTTGACACCGGGGAGCTGTTTTTT. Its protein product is CASSFVDTGELFF.

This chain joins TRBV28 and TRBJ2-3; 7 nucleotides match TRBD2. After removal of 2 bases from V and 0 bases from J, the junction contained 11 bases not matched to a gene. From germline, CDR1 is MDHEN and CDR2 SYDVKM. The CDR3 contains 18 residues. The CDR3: CASSLPETSPVSTDTQYF. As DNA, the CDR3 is TGTGCCAGCAGTTTACCGGAGACTAGCCCTGTAAGCACAGATACGCAGTATTTT.

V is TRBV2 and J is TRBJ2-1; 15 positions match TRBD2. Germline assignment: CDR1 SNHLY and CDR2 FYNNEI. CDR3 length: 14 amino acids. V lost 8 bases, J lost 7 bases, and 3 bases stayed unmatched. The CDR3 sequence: CASSGLAGGNEQFF. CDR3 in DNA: TGTGCCAGCTCGGGACTAGCGGGAGGAAATGAGCAGTTCTTC.

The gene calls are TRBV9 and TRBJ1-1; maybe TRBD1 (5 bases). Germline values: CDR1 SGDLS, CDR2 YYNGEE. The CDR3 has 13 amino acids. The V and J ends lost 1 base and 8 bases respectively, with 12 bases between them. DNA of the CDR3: TGTGCCAGCAGCGTAACGGGGACTCAGGAAGCTTTCTTT. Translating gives CASSVTGTQEAFF.

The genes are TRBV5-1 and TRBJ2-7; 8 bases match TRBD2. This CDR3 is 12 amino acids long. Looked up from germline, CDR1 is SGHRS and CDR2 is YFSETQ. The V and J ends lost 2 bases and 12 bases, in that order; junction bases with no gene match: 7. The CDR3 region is CASSFQAGVLYF. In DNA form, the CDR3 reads TGCGCCAGCAGCTTCCAAGCGGGAGTGCTGTACTTC.

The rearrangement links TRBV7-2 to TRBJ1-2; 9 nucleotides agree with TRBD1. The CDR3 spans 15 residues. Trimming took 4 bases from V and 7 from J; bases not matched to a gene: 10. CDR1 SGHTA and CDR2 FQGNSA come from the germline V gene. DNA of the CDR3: TGTGCCAGCAGCTCGGGGCCGGGACAGGGTATTGGCTACACCTTC. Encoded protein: CASSSGPGQGIGYTF.

This chain's CDR3 is CASSLSLAGLYNEQFF. In DNA form, the CDR3 reads TGCGCCAGCAGCTTGTCTCTAGCGGGACTCTACAATGAGCAGTTCTTC. The V gene is TRBV5-1, the J gene TRBJ2-1; 9 nucleotides align to TRBD2. This CDR3 is built from 16 residues. J was trimmed by 3 bases and V by 1 base; bases with no gene match: 5. Per the germline V gene, CDR1 is SGHRS and CDR2 is YFSETQ.

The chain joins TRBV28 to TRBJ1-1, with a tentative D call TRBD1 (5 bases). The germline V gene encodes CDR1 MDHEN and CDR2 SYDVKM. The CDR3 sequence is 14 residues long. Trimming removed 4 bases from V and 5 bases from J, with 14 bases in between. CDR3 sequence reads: CASSWRGRRTEAFF. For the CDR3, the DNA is TGTGCCAGCAGTTGGAGGGGCCGGCGGACTGAAGCTTTCTTT. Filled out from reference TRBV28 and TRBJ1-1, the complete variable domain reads DVKVTQSSRYLVKRTGEKVFLECVQDMDHENMFWYRQDPGLGLRLIYFSYDVKMKEKGDIPEGYSVSREKKERFSLILESASTNQTSMYLCASSWRGRRTEAFFGQGTRLTVV.

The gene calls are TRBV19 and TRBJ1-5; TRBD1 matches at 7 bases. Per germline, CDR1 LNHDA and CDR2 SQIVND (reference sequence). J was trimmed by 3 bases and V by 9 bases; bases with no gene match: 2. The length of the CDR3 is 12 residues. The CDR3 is CASGQANQPQHF. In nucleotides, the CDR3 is TGTGCCAGCGGACAGGCCAATCAGCCCCAGCATTTT.